This T cell receptor (beta chain) emerged from a study of CD8+CD57+ T cells in acquired aplastic anemia. The wider study: DNA recovered from sorted CD4+ and CD8+ cells had a mean of around 3.2 ug.

TCR beta VDJ and CDR3 profiles were obtained from a genomic DNA template. TCRdb called the reads again in MiXCR, with one record for every CDR3 protein. The sample yields just over 450,000 distinct CDR3 sequences, more than 25% seen once. General observations from the study: Patients showed no significant difference from controls in CD8+ Simpson's diversity. The study identified twenty-nine CD8+ CDR3 sequences shared by patients and controls.

This CDR3 is built from 14 residues. Trimming left V 6 bases short and J 3 bases short, with 14 bases between. With respect to this clonotype: What it recognizes is unknown.

Patients included in sequencing had previously demonstrated CD8+CD57+ cell expansion by flow cytometry. Severe acquired aplastic anemia was diagnosed in all patients. Sample: sorted CD4+, CD8+, or CD8+CD57+ T cells (not recorded which) from PBMCs. The gene calls are TRBV12-3 or TRBV12-4 and TRBJ1-1; TRBD1 might be the D (6 bases). The TCR was taken from a human donor with aplastic anemia. The CDR3 DNA sequence: TGTGCCAGCAGGCCACAGGGACGTGACACTGAAGCTTTCTTT. It yields the protein CASRPQGRDTEAFF.